This is a list of T cell receptor beta chains from one sample in a study of blood T cell repertoires in COVID-19. Only in-frame clones appear in the TCRdb table, and some are missing; sequencing was by immunoSEQ multiplex PCR. The table shows over 85,000 clones, with about 90% occurring only once. The sequenced sample was peripheral blood. These receptors originate from a human donor in a cohort sampled during active COVID-19. The CDR3 runs from the conserved cysteine through the conserved F or W. D genes are given only for firm matches. Some rows have no size entry. The others give once, few or many, or a class for an expanded clone.

clone size: .
D gene: .
V gene: TRBV9
J gene: TRBJ1-1
CDR3 length: 15
CDR3 DNA: TGTGCCAGCAGCGTAGATACAGGGCTGAACACTGAAGCTTTCTTT
CDR3 protein: CASSVDTGLNTEAFF

clone size: .
D gene: .
V gene: TRBV3-1/TRBV3-2
J gene: TRBJ1-4
CDR3 length: 14
CDR3 DNA: TGTGCCAGCAGCCAAGGTGGAGGGAATGAAAAACTGTTTTTT
CDR3 protein: CASSQGGGNEKLFF

clone size: .
D gene: TRBD2
V gene: TRBV18
J gene: TRBJ2-6
CDR3 length: 17
CDR3 DNA: TGTGCCAGCTCACCGCCGGGACTAACATCCGGGGCCAACGTCCTGACTTTC
CDR3 protein: CASSPPGLTSGANVLTF

clone size: .
D gene: TRBD1
V gene: TRBV7-9
J gene: TRBJ1-1
CDR3 length: 15
CDR3 DNA: TGTGCCAGCAGCTTTAAGACAGGGAGGAACACTGAAGCTTTCTTT
CDR3 protein: CASSFKTGRNTEAFF

clone size: .
D gene: .
V gene: TRBV27
J gene: TRBJ1-1
CDR3 length: 13
CDR3 DNA: TGTGCCAGCAGTTTTGGGGGGTACACTGAAGCTTTCTTT
CDR3 protein: CASSFGGYTEAFF

clone size: few
D gene: TRBD1
V gene: TRBV10-3
J gene: TRBJ1-6
CDR3 length: 15
CDR3 DNA: TGTGCCATCAGTGTCGCGGGGACAGGGCAATCACCCCTCCACTTT
CDR3 protein: CAISVAGTGQSPLHF

clone size: .
D gene: .
V gene: TRBV21-1
J gene: TRBJ2-7
CDR3 length: 17
CDR3 DNA: TGTGCCAGCAAGGTTCGGCTAGCGGGAGGGCAGGGCTACGAGCAGTACTTC
CDR3 protein: CASKVRLAGGQGYEQYF

clone size: .
D gene: .
V gene: TRBV7-2
J gene: TRBJ1-5
CDR3 length: 13
CDR3 DNA: TGTGCCAGCAGCTTGGTCGGGGATCAGCCCCAGCATTTT
CDR3 protein: CASSLVGDQPQHF

clone size: .
D gene: .
V gene: TRBV18
J gene: TRBJ1-1
CDR3 length: 15
CDR3 DNA: TGTGCCAGCTCACGAAGTCGACAGGAGGCCACGGAAGCTTTCTTT
CDR3 protein: CASSRSRQEATEAFF

clone size: once
D gene: TRBD1
V gene: TRBV5-1
J gene: TRBJ1-5
CDR3 length: 16
CDR3 DNA: TGCGCCAGCAGCGGGGGACAGGGAGGAGAGGATCAGCCCCAGCATTTT
CDR3 protein: CASSGGQGGEDQPQHF

clone size: .
D gene: TRBD1
V gene: TRBV7-9
J gene: TRBJ2-6
CDR3 length: 19
CDR3 DNA: TGTGCCAGCAGCAGCCGGCAGGGGGCATCTGTCTCTGGGGCCAACGTCCTGACTTTC
CDR3 protein: CASSSRQGASVSGANVLTF